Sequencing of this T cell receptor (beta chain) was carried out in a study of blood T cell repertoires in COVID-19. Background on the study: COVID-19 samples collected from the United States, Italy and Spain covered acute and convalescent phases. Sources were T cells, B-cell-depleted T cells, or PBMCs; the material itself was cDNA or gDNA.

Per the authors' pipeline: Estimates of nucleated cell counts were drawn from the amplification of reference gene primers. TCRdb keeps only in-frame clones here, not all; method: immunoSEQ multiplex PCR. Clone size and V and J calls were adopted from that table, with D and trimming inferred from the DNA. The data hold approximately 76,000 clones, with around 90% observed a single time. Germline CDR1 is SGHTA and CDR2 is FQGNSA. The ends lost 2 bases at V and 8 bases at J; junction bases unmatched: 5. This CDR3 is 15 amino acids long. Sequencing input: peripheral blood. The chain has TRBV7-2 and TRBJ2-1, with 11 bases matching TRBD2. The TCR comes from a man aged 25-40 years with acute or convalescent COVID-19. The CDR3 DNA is TGTGCCAGCAGCTTACTAGCGGGAGGAGGAGATGAGCAGTTCTTC. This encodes CASSLLAGGGDEQFF. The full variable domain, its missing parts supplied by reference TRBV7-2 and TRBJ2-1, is GAGVSQSPSNKVTEKGKDVELRCDPISGHTALYWYRQSLGQGLEFLIYFQGNSAPDKSGLPSDRFSAERTGGSVSTLTIQRTQQEDSAVYLCASSLLAGGGDEQFFGPGTRLTVL.